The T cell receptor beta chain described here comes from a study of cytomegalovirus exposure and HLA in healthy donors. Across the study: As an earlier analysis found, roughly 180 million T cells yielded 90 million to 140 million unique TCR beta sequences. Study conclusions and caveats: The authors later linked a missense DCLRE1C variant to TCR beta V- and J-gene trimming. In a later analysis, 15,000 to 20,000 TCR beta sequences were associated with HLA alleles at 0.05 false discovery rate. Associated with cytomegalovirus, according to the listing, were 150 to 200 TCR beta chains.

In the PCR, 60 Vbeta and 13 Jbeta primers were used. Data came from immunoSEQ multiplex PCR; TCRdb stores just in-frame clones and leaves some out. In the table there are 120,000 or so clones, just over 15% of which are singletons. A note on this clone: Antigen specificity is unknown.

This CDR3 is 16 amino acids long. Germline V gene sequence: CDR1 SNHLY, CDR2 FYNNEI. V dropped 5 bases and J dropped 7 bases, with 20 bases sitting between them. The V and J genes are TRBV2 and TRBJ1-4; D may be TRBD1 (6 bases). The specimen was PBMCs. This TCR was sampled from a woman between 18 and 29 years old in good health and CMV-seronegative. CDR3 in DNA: TGTGCCAGCAGTACCCTACGGGGGGGGCAAGGTGAAAAACTGTTTTTT. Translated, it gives CASSTLRGGQGEKLFF.